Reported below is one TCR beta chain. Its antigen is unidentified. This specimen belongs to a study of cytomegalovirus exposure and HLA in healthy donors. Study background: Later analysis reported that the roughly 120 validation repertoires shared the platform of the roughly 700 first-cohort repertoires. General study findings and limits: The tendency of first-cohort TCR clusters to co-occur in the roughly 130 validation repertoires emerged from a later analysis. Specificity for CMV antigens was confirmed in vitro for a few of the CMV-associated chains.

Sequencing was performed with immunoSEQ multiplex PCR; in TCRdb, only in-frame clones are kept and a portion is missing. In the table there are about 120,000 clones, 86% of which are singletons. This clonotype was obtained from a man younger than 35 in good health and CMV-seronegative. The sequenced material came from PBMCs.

CDR3: CASSLYRSGDMNTEAFF. CDR3 coding DNA: TGTGCCAGCAGTTTATATAGGTCAGGGGATATGAACACTGAAGCTTTCTTT. The gene calls are TRBV28 and TRBJ1-1, with D perhaps matching TRBD1 (6 bases). Germline loops: CDR1 MDHEN, CDR2 SYDVKM. V was cut by 1 base and J by 0 bases, with 15 bases left in between. The CDR3 spans 17 residues.